The T cell receptor beta chain described here comes from a study of control samples from healthy donors and cancer patients. Profiled with immunoSEQ multiplex PCR; TCRdb holds only in-frame clones, not every one. The sample contains some 140,000 clones, around nine tenths of which appear only once. In germline, CDR1 is SEHNR, CDR2 FQNEAQ (reference sequence). Trimming left V 0 bases short and J 6 bases short, with 9 bases between. The CDR3 extends over 13 amino acids. V is TRBV7-9 and J is TRBJ2-7; D uncertain. This sequence originates from a man aged 25-45 years in good health. Sequences were obtained from blood. DNA for the CDR3: TGTGCCAGCAGCTTAGCGCCGGAAACCGAGCAGTACTTC. Translation: CASSLAPETEQYF.